Listed below are T cell receptor beta chains from one sample, sequenced in a study of chemoradiotherapy in HPV16-positive cancers. Assay: immunoSEQ multiplex PCR; the TCRdb copy retains only in-frame clones and omits some. The sample carries tens of thousands of clones, just under 75% recorded once. This material was collected from a patient who underwent chemoradiotherapy. Receptors were obtained from a human donor with HPV-associated anogenital cancer. Each CDR3 is given with its conserved first and last residue. Clone size is not always given. Where it is, it says once, few, many or a class for expanded clones.

size,V,J,CDR3
-,TRBV5-6,TRBJ2-1,CASSLGQLQFF
-,TRBV9,TRBJ2-1,CASSVVAGPYNEQFF
-,TRBV4-3,TRBJ1-5,CASSQDIGVPMPQHF
few,TRBV4-2,TRBJ2-6,CASSATAGSGANVLTF
-,TRBV19,TRBJ2-7,CASSPQQGGEGYEQYF
-,TRBV29-1,TRBJ2-3,CSVAGGGGTDTQYF
-,TRBV19,TRBJ2-2,CASSTGVTGELFF
-,TRBV6-1,TRBJ2-7,CASSPTGTYEQYF
-,TRBV18,TRBJ2-1,CASSEAGTVYNEQFF
-,TRBV7-6,TRBJ1-4,CASSLQGGNEKLFF
-,TRBV28,TRBJ1-5,CASRSLSQPQHF
few,TRBV7-9,TRBJ1-2,CASRRGGRGNGYTF
-,TRBV18,TRBJ2-5,CASSPPGSETQYF
-,TRBV6-4,TRBJ1-1,CASSARHFGTEAFF
-,TRBV6-6,TRBJ2-7,CASRTKKGQSYEQYF
-,TRBV7-2,TRBJ1-2,CASSLHSSRQGNYGYTF
-,TRBV5-4,TRBJ2-1,CASSLPERGAGNEQFF
-,TRBV6-1,TRBJ2-1,CASNRVGNEQFF
-,TRBV6-5,TRBJ1-1,CASSLRVNTEAFF
-,TRBV2,TRBJ2-1,CASSFRQGNFNEQFF
few,TRBV9,TRBJ2-2,CASSAGGVTGELFF
-,TRBV4-1,TRBJ2-1,CASSHSRAGGPSRNEQFF
-,TRBV6-5,TRBJ1-2,CASRGVGFGYGYTF
-,TRBV25-1,TRBJ2-7,CASSEDSGPPYEQYF
-,TRBV2,TRBJ1-5,CASSEAPSQPQHF
-,TRBV11-2,TRBJ1-2,CASSPDRGCTF
once,TRBV28,TRBJ2-5,CASSLGLGRETQYF
-,TRBV4-2,TRBJ2-1,CASSQARGPGSYNEQFF
few,TRBV7-6,TRBJ2-1,CASSPRSNEQFF
-,TRBV18,TRBJ2-3,CASSLDRAGAGDTQYF
-,TRBV5-1,TRBJ1-1,CASSLDAENTEAFF
-,TRBV4-3,TRBJ2-3,CASSQDNQPVDTQYF
-,TRBV4-1,TRBJ2-7,CASSQDLAGGSYEQYF
few,TRBV11-3,TRBJ1-5,CASSFLTGGPQHF
-,TRBV5-6,TRBJ2-5,CASSLPDRGQETQYF
-,TRBV5-1,TRBJ2-7,CASSSEGSGGALGYEQYF
-,TRBV5-1,TRBJ2-7,CASSLSPIGPDEQYF
-,TRBV6-5,TRBJ2-5,CASGRLAGARETQYF
-,TRBV7-8,TRBJ1-3,CASSRDGRSGNTIYF
-,TRBV27,TRBJ2-5,CASSLSNSWTSRQYF
-,TRBV29-1,TRBJ2-2,CSGALRLDGGELFF
-,TRBV19,TRBJ1-5,CASRFSPSGNQPQHF
-,TRBV30,TRBJ1-5,CAWTKGALGQPQHF
-,TRBV30,TRBJ2-4,CAWAPGPGYGKNIQYF
-,TRBV7-9,TRBJ1-1,CASSLGVSEAFF
-,TRBV4-1,TRBJ1-1,CASSPRALGGLMNTEAFF
-,TRBV5-1,TRBJ1-5,CASSPGSGEGQPQHF
-,TRBV18,TRBJ2-5,CASSPRGRETQYF
once,TRBV19,TRBJ2-2,CASKPSGRASGTGELFF
once,TRBV5-1,TRBJ1-1,CASSLGTDPKGTEAFF
-,TRBV7-9,TRBJ1-3,CASSLASPEGNTIYF
few,TRBV5-1,TRBJ1-1,CASSLGLGPGQKNTEAFF
-,TRBV5-4,TRBJ1-4,CASSSTGRKSEKLFF
-,TRBV7-9,TRBJ2-5,CASSRPVGRQQETQYF
once,TRBV7-9,TRBJ1-5,CASSAGTGGNQPQHF
-,TRBV7-9,TRBJ2-7,CASSSGLAGSSYEQYF
-,TRBV10-3,TRBJ1-2,CAISESNRGAGYGYTF
-,TRBV11-3,TRBJ2-7,CASSLKRGREVYEQYF